This T cell receptor beta chain was captured by sequencing in a study of blood T cell repertoires in COVID-19. Background on the study: Material from acute and convalescent COVID-19 was sourced from the United States, Italy and Spain. T cells, B-cell-depleted T cells, or PBMCs supplied cDNA or gDNA.

CDR3 length equals 15 residues. Germline CDR1 SGHDT, CDR2 YYEEEE. V lost 1 base, J lost 12 bases, and 23 bases lay in between. Original processing notes: Amplification from reference gene primers served as the basis for estimated nucleated cell counts. Sequenced by immunoSEQ multiplex PCR; TCRdb stores in-frame clones only, minus some. D and trimming come from the DNA, and the V and J calls and clone size come from that table. The sample records approximately 280,000 clones, about 82% being singletons. This receptor was obtained from a man aged 50 or older with active or convalescent COVID-19. The sequenced sample consisted of peripheral blood. This chain uses TRBV5-6 with TRBJ2-7; a possible D gene is TRBD1 (6 bases). CDR3 nucleotide sequence: TGTGCCAGCAGCTTGTGTCAGGGAGAGACAGTAGGGGGGTACTTC. As protein: CASSLCQGETVGGYF.